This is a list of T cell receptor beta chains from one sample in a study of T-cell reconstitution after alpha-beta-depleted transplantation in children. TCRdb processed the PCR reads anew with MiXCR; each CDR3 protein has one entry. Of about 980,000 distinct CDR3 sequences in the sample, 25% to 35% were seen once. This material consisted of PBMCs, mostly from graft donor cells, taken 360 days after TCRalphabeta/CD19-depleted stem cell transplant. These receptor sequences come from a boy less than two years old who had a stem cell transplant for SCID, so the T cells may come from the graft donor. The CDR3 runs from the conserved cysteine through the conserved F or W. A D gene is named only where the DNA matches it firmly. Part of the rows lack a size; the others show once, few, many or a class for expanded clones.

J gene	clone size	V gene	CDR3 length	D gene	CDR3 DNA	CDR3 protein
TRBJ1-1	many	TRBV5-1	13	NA	TGCGCCAGCAGCTTCGAGGAGAACACTGAAGCTTTCTTT	CASSFEENTEAFF
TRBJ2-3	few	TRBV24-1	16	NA	TGTGCCACCAGTGACCCGGCGAGGGATGGCACAGATACGCAGTATTTT	CATSDPARDGTDTQYF
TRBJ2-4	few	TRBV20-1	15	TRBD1	TGCAGTGTTACCGGGACAGCCCTAGCCAAAAACATTCAGTACTTC	CSVTGTALAKNIQYF
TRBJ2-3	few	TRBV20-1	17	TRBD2	TGCAGTGCTAGCTTGAGGGTCGGGACTAGCGACACAGATACGCAGTATTTT	CSASLRVGTSDTDTQYF
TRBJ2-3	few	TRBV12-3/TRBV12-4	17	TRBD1	TGTGCCAGCAGGCCAAGAGACCGGGACAGGTCCACAGATACGCAGTATTTT	CASRPRDRDRSTDTQYF
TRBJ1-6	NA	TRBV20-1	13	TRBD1	TGCAGTGCGAAGGGACAGGGGTATTCACCCCTCCACTTT	CSAKGQGYSPLHF
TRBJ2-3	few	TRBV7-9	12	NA	TGTGCCAGCAGCTTAAGGGGAAATACGCAGTATTTT	CASSLRGNTQYF
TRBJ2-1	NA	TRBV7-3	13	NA	TGTGCCAGCAGCTTAAGCCCCCGCCAGGAGCAGTTCTTC	CASSLSPRQEQFF
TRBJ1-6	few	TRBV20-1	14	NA	TGCAGTGCTAGAGAGGGCAGAGATAATTCACCCCTCCACTTT	CSAREGRDNSPLHF
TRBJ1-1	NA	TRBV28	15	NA	TGTGCCAGCAGTTTAAGGGTTTGGAGGAACACTGAAGCTTTCTTT	CASSLRVWRNTEAFF
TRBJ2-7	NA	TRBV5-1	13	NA	TGCGCCAGCAGCGAAGACACACCCGGGGAGCAGTACTTC	CASSEDTPGEQYF
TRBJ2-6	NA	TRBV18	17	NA	TGTGCCAGCTCACTCGGAACAGGGTCCGCTGGGGCCAACGTCCTGACTTTC	CASSLGTGSAGANVLTF
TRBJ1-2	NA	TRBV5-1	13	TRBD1	TGCGCCAGCAGCTGGAACAGGGGTGGCGGCTACACCTTC	CASSWNRGGGYTF
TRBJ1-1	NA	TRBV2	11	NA	TGTGCCAGGACGAGGGGGACTGAAGCTTTCTTT	CARTRGTEAFF
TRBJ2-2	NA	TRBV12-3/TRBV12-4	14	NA	TGTGCCAGCAGTTTAGCGCAGCGGACCGGGGAGCTGTTTTTT	CASSLAQRTGELFF
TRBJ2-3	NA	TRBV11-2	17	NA	TGTGCCAGCAGCCCAACATCTAGGCTCCCGGGCACAGATACGCAGTATTTT	CASSPTSRLPGTDTQYF
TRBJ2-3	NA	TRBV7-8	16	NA	TGTGCCAGCAGCTTCAGGGAGGTTCGTGACACAGATACGCAGTATTTT	CASSFREVRDTDTQYF
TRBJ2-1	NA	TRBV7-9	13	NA	TGTGCCAGCGCCGCAGGGACCTACAATGAGCAGTTCTTC	CASAAGTYNEQFF